Listed here is a single T cell receptor beta chain. Its antigen is not identified. Repertoires were generated with immunoSEQ multiplex PCR, while TCRdb's copy carries only in-frame clones and drops some. The sample includes over 150,000 clones, 87% seen only once; the top ten take about 3%. Looked up from germline, CDR1 is LNHDA and CDR2 is SQIVND (reference sequence). V lost 7 bases and J 3 bases, leaving 22 bases between the germline ends. This CDR3 has 17 residues. This record comes from a study of T cell responses to AZD1222 COVID-19 vaccine. Study in general: Second doses were pooled across both intervals (about 4 or about 12 weeks). Study-wide results and caveats: AZD1222 recipients seropositive at baseline numbered only five to seven. Donors were largely white British and mainly female; clonal diversity was possibly underestimated. Repertoires were sampled only after the peak T cell response.

The specimen was peripheral blood, collected on day 0 of AZD1222 vaccination. V gene TRBV19 combines with J gene TRBJ1-5; no firm D call. This TCR came from an adult in good health. The CDR3 DNA reads TGTGCCAGTAACGCGGGCACCCTAGTGGGTTCCAATCAGCCCCAGCATTTT. Translated: CASNAGTLVGSNQPQHF.